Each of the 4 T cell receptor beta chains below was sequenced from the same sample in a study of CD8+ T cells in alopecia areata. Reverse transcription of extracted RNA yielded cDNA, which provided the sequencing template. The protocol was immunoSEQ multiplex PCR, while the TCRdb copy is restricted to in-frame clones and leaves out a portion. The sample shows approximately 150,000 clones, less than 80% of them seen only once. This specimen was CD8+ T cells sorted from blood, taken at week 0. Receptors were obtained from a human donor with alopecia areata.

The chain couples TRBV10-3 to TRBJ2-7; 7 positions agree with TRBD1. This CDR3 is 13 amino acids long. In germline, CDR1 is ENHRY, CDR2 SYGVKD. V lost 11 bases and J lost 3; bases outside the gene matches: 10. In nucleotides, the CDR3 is TGTGCCTCACGGACAGGTTCAGGCTACGAGCAGTACTTC. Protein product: CASRTGSGYEQYF.

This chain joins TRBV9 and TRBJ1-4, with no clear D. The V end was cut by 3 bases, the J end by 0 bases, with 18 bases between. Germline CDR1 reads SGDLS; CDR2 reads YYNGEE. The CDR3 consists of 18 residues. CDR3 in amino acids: CASSGPDSHLATNEKLFF. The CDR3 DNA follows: TGTGCCAGCAGCGGCCCGGACTCACACCTTGCAACTAATGAAAAACTGTTTTTT.

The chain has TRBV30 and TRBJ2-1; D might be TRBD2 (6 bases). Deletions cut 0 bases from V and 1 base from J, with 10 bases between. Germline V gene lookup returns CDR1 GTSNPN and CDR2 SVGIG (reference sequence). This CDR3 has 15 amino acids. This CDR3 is CAWSVGDLSYNEQFF. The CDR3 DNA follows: TGTGCCTGGAGTGTGGGGGACTTGTCCTACAATGAGCAGTTCTTC. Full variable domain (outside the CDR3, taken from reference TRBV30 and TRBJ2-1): SQTIHQWPATLVQPVGSPLSLECTVEGTSNPNLYWYRQAAGRGLQLLFYSVGIGQISSEVPQNLSASRPQDRQFILSSKKLLLSDSGFYLCAWSVGDLSYNEQFFGPGTRLTVL.

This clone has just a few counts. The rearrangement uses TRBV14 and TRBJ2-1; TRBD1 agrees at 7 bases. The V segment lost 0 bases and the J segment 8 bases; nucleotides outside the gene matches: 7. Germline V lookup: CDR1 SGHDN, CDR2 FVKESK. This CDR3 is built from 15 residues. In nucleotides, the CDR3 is TGTGCCAGCAGCCAAGAGTCAGGGGGTGTGCATGAGCAGTTCTTC. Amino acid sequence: CASSQESGGVHEQFF.